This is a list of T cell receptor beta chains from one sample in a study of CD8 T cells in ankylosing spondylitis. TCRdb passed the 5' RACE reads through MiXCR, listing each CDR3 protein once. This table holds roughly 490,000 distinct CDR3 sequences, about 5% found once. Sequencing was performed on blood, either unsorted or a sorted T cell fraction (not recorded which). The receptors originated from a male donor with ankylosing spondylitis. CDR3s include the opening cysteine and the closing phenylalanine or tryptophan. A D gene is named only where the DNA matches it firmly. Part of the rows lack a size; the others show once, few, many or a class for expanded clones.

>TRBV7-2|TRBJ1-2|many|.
TGTGCCAGCAGTCGCTCAAGCGTGGCCGGCTACACCTTC
CASSRSSVAGYTF
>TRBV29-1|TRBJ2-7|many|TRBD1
TGCAGCGTTGCGGGACAGATGACCTACGAGCAGTACTTC
CSVAGQMTYEQYF
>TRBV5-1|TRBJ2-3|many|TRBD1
TGCGCCAGCCGGAGACAGGGAGCGAGCACAGATACGCAGTATTTT
CASRRQGASTDTQYF
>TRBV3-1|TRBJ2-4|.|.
TGTGCCAGCACCCGGAGCGGAGCCAAAAACATTCAGTACTTC
CASTRSGAKNIQYF
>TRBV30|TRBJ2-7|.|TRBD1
TGTGCCTGGATATCTACAGGGGTCTACGAGCAGTACTTC
CAWISTGVYEQYF
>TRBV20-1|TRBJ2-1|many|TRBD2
TGCAGTGCTAGAGATCCTAGCGGGAGCCCCGGGGATGAGCAGTTCTTC
CSARDPSGSPGDEQFF
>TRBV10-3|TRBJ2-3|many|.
TGTGCCTTCGGGGGCTCTAGCACAGATACGCAGTATTTT
CAFGGSSTDTQYF
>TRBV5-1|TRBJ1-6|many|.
TGCGCCAGCAGTGTGGAGGCCGGCTATAATTCACCCCTCCACTTT
CASSVEAGYNSPLHF
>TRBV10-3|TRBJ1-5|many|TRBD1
TGTGCCCACGGGACAGGGGTCAATCAGCCCCAGCATTTT
CAHGTGVNQPQHF
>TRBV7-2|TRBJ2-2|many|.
TGTGCCAGCAGCCCTAGTCGGGGCGGGGAGCTGTTTTTT
CASSPSRGGELFF
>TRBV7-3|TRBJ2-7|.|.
TGTGCCAGCAGCTTAAGGTTGGGCGACGAGCAGTACTTC
CASSLRLGDEQYF
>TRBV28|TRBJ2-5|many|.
TGTGCCAGCACTTCAGGGAGCGGTTCGTACCAAGAGACCCAGTACTTC
CASTSGSGSYQETQYF
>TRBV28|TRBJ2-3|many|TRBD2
TGTGCCACCGGGGGGGGACTAGGCACAGATACGCAGTATTTT
CATGGGLGTDTQYF
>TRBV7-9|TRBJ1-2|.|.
TGTGCCAGCAGAACGAACACTCAGACCTCCTATGGCTACACCTTC
CASRTNTQTSYGYTF
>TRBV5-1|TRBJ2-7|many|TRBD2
TGCGCCAGCAGAGGTTCTGCGGGAGAGACCGAGCAGTACTTC
CASRGSAGETEQYF
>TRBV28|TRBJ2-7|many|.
TGTGCCAGCAGTTATTTTTTCAGGACGGATGCCCTCTACGAGCAGTACTTC
CASSYFFRTDALYEQYF
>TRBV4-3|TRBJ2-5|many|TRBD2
TGCGCCAGCAGCCAAGCCACAGCGGGAGCAGGAGAGACCCAGTACTTC
CASSQATAGAGETQYF
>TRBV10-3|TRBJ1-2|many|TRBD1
TGTGCCATACCGACAGGGTCCACCTTCTATGGCTACACCTTC
CAIPTGSTFYGYTF
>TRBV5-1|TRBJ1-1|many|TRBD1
TGCGCCAGCAGCTGGACAGGGTCGTTGAACACTGAAGCTTTCTTT
CASSWTGSLNTEAFF
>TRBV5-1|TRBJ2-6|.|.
TGCGCCAGCAGCGGGTCCAGGGCAGGGGCCAACGTCCTGACTTTC
CASSGSRAGANVLTF
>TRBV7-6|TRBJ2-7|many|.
TGTGCCAGCAGCCAGGAGCGTACCTACGAGCAGTACTTC
CASSQERTYEQYF
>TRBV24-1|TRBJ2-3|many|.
TGTGCCACCAGTGACTTGGGGGACCGGGACCGAGACACAGATACGCAGTATTTT
CATSDLGDRDRDTDTQYF
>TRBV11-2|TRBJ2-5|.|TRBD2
TGTGCCAGCAGCCCTAGCGGGGGAGGTCAAGAGACCCAGTACTTC
CASSPSGGGQETQYF
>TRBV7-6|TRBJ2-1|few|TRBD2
TGTGCCAGCAGCTGGACTAGCGGGGGGGGTAATGAGCAGTTCTTC
CASSWTSGGGNEQFF
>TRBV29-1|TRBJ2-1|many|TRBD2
TGCAGCGTCATGAAATTAGCGGGAGGGTACAATGAGCAGTTCTTC
CSVMKLAGGYNEQFF
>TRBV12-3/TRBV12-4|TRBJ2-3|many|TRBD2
TGTGCCAGCAGCCTTACTAGCGGGAGAGGGGATACGCAGTATTTT
CASSLTSGRGDTQYF
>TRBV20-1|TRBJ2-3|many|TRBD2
TGCAGTGCTGCCCCGGGACTAGAGGTAGATACGCAGTATTTT
CSAAPGLEVDTQYF
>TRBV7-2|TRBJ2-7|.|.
TGTGCCAGCAGCTTGTTCGGTCAGCGCACCGTCTACGAGCAGTACTTC
CASSLFGQRTVYEQYF
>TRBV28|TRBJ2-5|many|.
TGTGCCAGCACCTTAGGGGGGCGCATTGAGACCCAGTACTTC
CASTLGGRIETQYF
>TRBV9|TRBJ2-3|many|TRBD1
TGTGCCAGCAGCGTAGAGTGGGGGACAGGAGACACAGATACGCAGTATTTT
CASSVEWGTGDTDTQYF
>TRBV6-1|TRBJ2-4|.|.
TGTGCCAGCAGCACCCTTAAGGAGGCCAAAAACATTCAGTACTTC
CASSTLKEAKNIQYF
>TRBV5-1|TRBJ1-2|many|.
TGCGCCAGCAGGGGGTCCTTCGGCGGCTACACCTTC
CASRGSFGGYTF
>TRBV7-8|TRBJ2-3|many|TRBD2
TGTGCCAGCAGCCCGCCTTCTGGGACTAGCGGGGCAGATACGCAGTATTTT
CASSPPSGTSGADTQYF
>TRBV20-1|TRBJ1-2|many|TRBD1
TGCAGTGCTAGAGTATACTCCGGGACAGAAGGTGTGAGAGGCTACACCTTC
CSARVYSGTEGVRGYTF
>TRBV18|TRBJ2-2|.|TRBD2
TGTGCCAGCTCACCGGGACTAGCGGGAGAAACCGGGGAGCTGTTTTTT
CASSPGLAGETGELFF
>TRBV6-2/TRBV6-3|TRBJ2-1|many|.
TGTGCCAGCAGTACTCCATCGCCTCTGCACAATGAGCAGTTCTTC
CASSTPSPLHNEQFF
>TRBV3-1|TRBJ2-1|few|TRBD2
TGTGCCAGCAGCCAAGGGACATTAGCGGGTTACAATGAGCAGTTCTTC
CASSQGTLAGYNEQFF
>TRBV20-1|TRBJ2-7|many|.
TGCAGTGCCGCCGGGAACTACGAGCAGTACTTC
CSAAGNYEQYF
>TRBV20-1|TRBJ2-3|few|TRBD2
TGCAGTGCCGCAAAAGGGACTAGGGCTGGGGTAGATACGCAGTATTTT
CSAAKGTRAGVDTQYF
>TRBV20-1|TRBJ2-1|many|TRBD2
TGCAGTGCTAGGAGACATAGCGGGTCTTACAATGAGCAGTTCTTC
CSARRHSGSYNEQFF
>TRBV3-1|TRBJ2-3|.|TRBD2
TGTGCCAGCAGCCCCAGCGGGATACAGCGTACAGATACGCAGTATTTT
CASSPSGIQRTDTQYF
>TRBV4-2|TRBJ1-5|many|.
TGTGCCAGCAGCCAAGTGATCCGGGGGCGGGGCAATCAGCCCCAGCATTTT
CASSQVIRGRGNQPQHF
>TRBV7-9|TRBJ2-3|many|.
TGTGCCAGCAGCTTTTCCCAGTACACAGATACGCAGTATTTT
CASSFSQYTDTQYF
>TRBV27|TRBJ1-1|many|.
TGTGCCAGCAGTTTGATCGGGGACACCGCTTTCTTT
CASSLIGDTAFF
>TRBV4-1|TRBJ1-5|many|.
TGCGCCAGCAGCCAAGGTTGGTCAGCCTCCAATCAGCCCCAGCATTTT
CASSQGWSASNQPQHF
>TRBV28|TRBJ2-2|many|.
TGTGCCAGCTCATGGACACAGAACACCGGGGAGCTGTTTTTT
CASSWTQNTGELFF
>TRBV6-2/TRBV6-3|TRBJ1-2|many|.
TGTGCCAGCAGTTACTGGGAAGGCTACACCTTC
CASSYWEGYTF
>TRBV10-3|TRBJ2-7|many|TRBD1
TGTGCCATCAGTGAGACCATGGGGGACAGGGAGGGCGAGCAGTACTTC
CAISETMGDREGEQYF
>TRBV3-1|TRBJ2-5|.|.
TGTGCCAGCAGCCAGTGGGGGCTGAGCCAAGAGACCCAGTACTTC
CASSQWGLSQETQYF
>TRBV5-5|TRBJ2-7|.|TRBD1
TGTGCCAGCAGCTTCGGGACAGGGTGCTACGAGCAGTACTTC
CASSFGTGCYEQYF
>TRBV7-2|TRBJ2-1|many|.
TGTGCCAGCAGCTTAGGGCCCGGGAATGAGCAGTTCTTC
CASSLGPGNEQFF